The T cell receptor beta chain under discussion was sequenced for a study of blood T cell repertoires in COVID-19. Overall study context: The samples span acute and convalescent COVID-19 from the United States, Italy and Spain.

V lost 0 bases and J lost 2, with 8 bases in between. Per germline, CDR1 SGHRS and CDR2 YFSETQ. The CDR3 consists of 14 residues. Profiled with immunoSEQ multiplex PCR; TCRdb holds only in-frame clones, not every one. The table has approximately 240,000 clones, roughly 90% seen once. The chain uses TRBV5-1 and TRBJ1-2; possible D gene TRBD1, 5 bases. This TCR came from a woman between 40 and 55 years old who had recovered from COVID-19. Sequenced material: peripheral blood. CDR3 nucleotide sequence: TGCGCCAGCAGCTTGGAGGGGTTGAACTATGGCTACACCTTC. Translation gives CASSLEGLNYGYTF.